The 3 T cell receptor beta chains below all came from one sample that was sequenced in a study of preoperative IRX-2 immunotherapy in early breast cancer. Regarding treatment: preoperative locoregional IRX-2 cytokine immunotherapy. Sequenced by immunoSEQ multiplex PCR; TCRdb stores in-frame clones only, minus some. This sample yields 7,000 to 9,000 clones, of which 80% are seen a single time; over 15% belongs to the top ten. The sequencing here drew on tumor tissue, taken after IRX-2 immunotherapy. Every receptor here comes from a human donor with breast cancer.

This clone has only a few counts. V gene TRBV18 combines with J gene TRBJ1-1, with unresolved D. V lost 1 base, J lost 8 bases, and 11 bases lay in between. Germline V gives CDR1 KGHSH, CDR2 LQKENI. This CDR3 is built from 13 residues. The DNA for the CDR3 is TGTGCCAGCTCACCACGGGCCGCCACCGAAGCTTTCTTT. Residues: CASSPRAATEAFF.

This chain joins TRBV5-1 and TRBJ1-1; TRBD1 agrees at 7 bases. V was pared by 0 bases and J by 5 bases, with 4 bases of the junction left unmatched. Germline V gene lookup returns CDR1 SGHRS and CDR2 YFSETQ. CDR3 length equals 14 residues. CDR3 nucleotides: TGCGCCAGCAGCTTGGACCGACAGGGAACTGAAGCTTTCTTT. Amino acid sequence: CASSLDRQGTEAFF.

The CDR3 here is CASRPRQGAYYGYTF. As DNA, the CDR3 is TGTGCCAGCAGGCCTAGACAGGGGGCCTACTATGGCTACACCTTC. The chain uses TRBV11-3 and TRBJ1-2, with TRBD1 matching 10 bases. CDR1 is SGHNT, CDR2 YENEEA, per germline. With 6 bases clipped from V and 3 bases from J, the junction kept 7 bases outside the gene matches. The CDR3 consists of 15 residues.